The clone carrying this T cell receptor (beta chain) was observed a handful of times. The sample originates from a study of blood T cell repertoires in COVID-19. Study as a whole: Acute-phase and convalescent COVID-19 samples originated in the United States, Italy and Spain. Sources were T cells, B-cell-depleted T cells, or PBMCs; the material itself was cDNA or gDNA.

Allocation to cohorts depended on clinical history reported by the participants. Two negative PCRs, clearance, or symptom resolution were required of recovered Cohort 3 donors. V lost 4 bases and J lost 3, with 13 bases in between. CDR3 length: 14 residues. In germline, CDR1 is SGHNT, CDR2 YENEEA. Clones were read by immunoSEQ multiplex PCR, and TCRdb kept only the in-frame ones, dropping some. The data contain roughly 200,000 clones, 87% of them singletons. The sequenced material came from PBMCs or T cells enriched from blood (not recorded which). This sequence was found in a woman in her twenties or thirties who had recovered from COVID-19. V usage is TRBV11-3 and J usage is TRBJ2-7; D remains unclear. The CDR3 DNA follows: TGTGCCAGCAGCTCCCCCGTTGACATCTACGAGCAGTACTTC. This gives the protein CASSSPVDIYEQYF.